This passage covers 14 T cell receptor beta chains from one sample sequenced in a study of beta chain features in type 1 diabetes. Every bit of the isolated RNA underwent reverse transcription, so sequencing read expressed TCRB transcripts. Only in-frame clones appear in the TCRdb table, and some are missing; sequencing was by immunoSEQ multiplex PCR. The sample includes 250,000 or so clones, less than 35% of them seen just once. What was sequenced was central memory CD4+ T cells from blood. The receptors derive from a man aged 25 to 40 in good health.

This chain joins TRBV2 and TRBJ1-6; D is uncertain. Germline V gene sequence: CDR1 SNHLY, CDR2 FYNNEI. V lost 7 bases to trimming and J lost 9 bases, with 19 bases between them. This CDR3 comprises 15 residues. The CDR3 nucleotides read TGTGCCAGCACCTCGGAAAAGGGCTCCAGTTCACCCCTCCACTTT. Amino acid sequence: CASTSEKGSSSPLHF.

In its sample, this clone was seen a few times. The chain combines TRBV6-6 with TRBJ1-2; no firm D call. The CDR3 extends over 16 amino acids. The V gene lost 4 bases and the J gene lost 1 base, with 16 bases spanning the gap. Germline assignment: CDR1 MNHNY and CDR2 SVGAGI (reference sequence). The DNA of the CDR3 is TGTGCCAGCAGTTCCACCTTGGCCAACAGTAACTATGGCTACACCTTC. Its protein product is CASSSTLANSNYGYTF.

The chain carries TRBV12-5 and TRBJ1-5; a possible D gene is TRBD1 (6 bases). The V and J ends lost 1 base and 6 bases respectively, with 13 bases between them. The CDR3 contains 15 residues. Germline CDR1 and CDR2: LGHNT and FRNRAP. CDR3 sequence: CASGLGDRSSQPQHF. The CDR3 DNA reads TGTGCTAGTGGTTTGGGAGACAGGTCTTCTCAGCCCCAGCATTTT.

This clone has ten or more counts. The V call is TRBV18, the J call TRBJ2-1, with 8 bases matching TRBD2. Germline trimming cut 6 bases from V and 6 bases from J; bases unmatched to any gene: 13. This CDR3 is built from 16 residues. Germline V gives CDR1 KGHSH, CDR2 LQKENI. The CDR3 spells CASSRTGAGASNEQFF. CDR3 in DNA: TGTGCCAGCTCGCGTACAGGAGCGGGAGCCTCCAATGAGCAGTTCTTC. Variable domain in full (rest from reference TRBV18 and TRBJ2-1): NAGVMQNPRHLVRRRGQEARLRCSPMKGHSHVYWYRQLPEEGLKFMVYLQKENIIDESGMPKERFSAEFPKEGPSILRIQQVVRGDSAAYFCASSRTGAGASNEQFFGPGTRLTVL.

This clone has more than one count but fewer than ten. J is TRBJ2-2 and V is TRBV5-6, with D uncertain. The V gene's germline CDR1 is SGHDT and CDR2 YYEEEE. The CDR3 runs to 15 residues. V was trimmed by 4 bases and J by 1 base, leaving 11 bases between them. The DNA of the CDR3 is TGTGCCAGCAGCCCGGTCTGGGGGAACACCGGGGAGCTGTTTTTT. This codes for CASSPVWGNTGELFF. Full variable domain (missing parts from reference TRBV5-6 and TRBJ2-2): DAGVTQSPTHLIKTRGQQVTLRCSPKSGHDTVSWYQQALGQGPQFIFQYYEEEERQRGNFPDRFSGHQFPNYSSELNVNALLLGDSALYLCASSPVWGNTGELFFGEGSRLTVL.

The chain joins TRBV6-1 to TRBJ2-5, with 8 bases that match TRBD1. The V gene end was trimmed by 4 bases and the J gene end by 5 bases; junction bases not matched to a gene: 0. CDR1 is MNHNS and CDR2 is SASEGT in the germline V gene. The CDR3 is 12 residues long. The chain's CDR3 is CASSGDRETQYF. CDR3 nucleotide sequence: TGTGCCAGCAGTGGGGACAGGGAGACCCAGTACTTC.

This clone was counted ten times or more. A read error may be the cause here, since a much bigger clone is one base away. The chain joins TRBV19 to TRBJ2-7; 7 bases are shared with TRBD1. This CDR3 has 13 residues. V lost 4 bases to trimming and J lost 6 bases; unmatched junction nucleotides: 6. Germline assignment: CDR1 LNHDA and CDR2 SQIVND (reference sequence). CDR3 sequence reads: CASSTSAGGEQYF. The CDR3 nucleotides are TGTGCCAGTAGTACTAGTGCAGGGGGCGAGCAGTACTTC.

The V call is TRBV7-2, the J call TRBJ1-6, with D hard to call. Germline V gives CDR1 SGHTA, CDR2 FQGNSA. V lost 5 bases, J lost 9 bases, and 14 bases lay in between. The CDR3 covers 14 residues. CDR3 sequence: CASSVDLRSSPLHF. CDR3 nucleotide sequence: TGTGCCAGCAGCGTTGATCTTCGGTCTTCACCCCTCCACTTT.

This clone occurred a few times. The gene calls are TRBV5-6 and TRBJ2-4; D unclear. Germline V gives CDR1 SGHDT, CDR2 YYEEEE. V was clipped by 1 base and J by 2 bases, with 7 bases between them. This CDR3 comprises 14 residues. Here the CDR3 DNA reads TGTGCCAGCAGCTTGACTCAAACCAAAAACATTCAGTACTTC. It specifies CASSLTQTKNIQYF.

Concerning this clone itself: A far bigger clonotype differs at one base, so this is likely a read error. The V and J genes are TRBV9 and TRBJ2-6, with 15 bases identical to TRBD2. V lost 7 bases to trimming and J lost 1 base; unmatched junction nucleotides: 6. Germline loops: CDR1 SGDLS, CDR2 YYNGEE. There are 18 residues in the CDR3. In DNA, the CDR3 is TGTGCCAGCCGCCCGGGACTAGCGGGAGGTTCTGGGGCCAACGTCCTGACTTTC. Translation: CASRPGLAGGSGANVLTF. The full variable domain, in which reference TRBV9 and TRBJ2-6 provide the parts outside the CDR3, is DSGVTQTPKHLITATGQRVTLRCSPRSGDLSVYWYQQSLDQGLQFLIQYYNGEERAKGNILERFSAQQFPDLHSELNLSSLELGDSALYFCASRPGLAGGSGANVLTFGAGSRLTVL.

DNA of the CDR3: TGCGCCACCCTGTCCTACAATGAGCAGTTCTTC. Encoded protein: CATLSYNEQFF. V is TRBV10-2 and J is TRBJ2-1; D ambiguous. Germline assignment: CDR1 WSHSY and CDR2 SAAADI. The CDR3 is 11 amino acids. Trimming took 10 bases from V and 1 from J, leaving 5 bases between them.

This clone was observed a few times. The chain links TRBV11-2 to TRBJ2-5, with 13 positions matching TRBD2. V was clipped by 5 bases and J by 5 bases; unmatched bases: 8. This CDR3 has 16 amino acids. Germline loops: CDR1 SGHAT, CDR2 FQNNGV. The CDR3 here is CASSHGTSGAGETQYF. The DNA of the CDR3 is TGTGCCAGCAGCCATGGGACTAGCGGGGCGGGCGAGACCCAGTACTTC.

This clone is a singleton in its sample. Other DNA sequences in the same sample also yield this CDR3. This rearrangement joins TRBV7-2 to TRBJ2-7; 14 bases are shared with TRBD2. The germline gives CDR1 SGHTA, CDR2 FQGNSA. The CDR3 contains 16 residues. Losses at the gene ends were 1 base for V and 3 bases for J; bases not matched to a gene: 2. CDR3 sequence reads: CASSLEGTSGSYEQYF. CDR3 nucleotide sequence: TGTGCCAGCAGCTTAGAAGGGACTAGCGGGAGCTACGAGCAGTACTTC.

The table lists this clone with a few counts. The DNA of the CDR3 is TGTGCCAGCAGTTTATACCAGGGATTTGAGACCCAGTACTTC. It translates to CASSLYQGFETQYF. The chain has TRBV28 and TRBJ2-5; TRBD1 might be the D (5 bases). Germline V gene data show CDR1 as MDHEN and CDR2 as SYDVKM. This CDR3 is built from 14 residues. The V gene lost 1 base and the J gene lost 5 bases, with 11 bases spanning the gap. Full variable domain (remainder filled in from reference TRBV28 and TRBJ2-5): DVKVTQSSRYLVKRTGEKVFLECVQDMDHENMFWYRQDPGLGLRLIYFSYDVKMKEKGDIPEGYSVSREKKERFSLILESASTNQTSMYLCASSLYQGFETQYFGPGTRLLVL.